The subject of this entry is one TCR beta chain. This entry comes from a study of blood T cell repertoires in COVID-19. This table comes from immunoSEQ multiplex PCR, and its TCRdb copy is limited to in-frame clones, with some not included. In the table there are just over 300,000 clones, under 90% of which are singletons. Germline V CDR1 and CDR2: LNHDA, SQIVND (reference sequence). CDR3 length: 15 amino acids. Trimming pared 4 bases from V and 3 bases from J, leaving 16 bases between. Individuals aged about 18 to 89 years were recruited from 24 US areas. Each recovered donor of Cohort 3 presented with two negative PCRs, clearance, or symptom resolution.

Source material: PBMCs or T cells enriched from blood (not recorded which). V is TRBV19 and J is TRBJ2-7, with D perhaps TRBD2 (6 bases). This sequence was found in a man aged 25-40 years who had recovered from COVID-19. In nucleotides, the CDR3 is TGTGCCAGTAGTAAGTCGCGCGGGAATTTCTACGAGCAGTACTTC. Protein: CASSKSRGNFYEQYF.